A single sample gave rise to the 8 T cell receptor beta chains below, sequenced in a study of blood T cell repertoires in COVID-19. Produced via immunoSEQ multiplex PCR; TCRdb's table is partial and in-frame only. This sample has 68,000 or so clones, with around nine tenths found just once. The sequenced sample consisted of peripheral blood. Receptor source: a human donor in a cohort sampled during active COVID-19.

The CDR3 loop reads CASSGGGERSYNEQFF. For the CDR3, the DNA is TGTGCCAGCAGCGGGGGAGGGGAACGCTCCTACAATGAGCAGTTCTTC. The rearrangement uses TRBV5-4 and TRBJ2-1, with 7 bases fitting TRBD2. The J segment lost 0 bases and the V segment lost 4 bases, leaving 7 bases of the junction unmatched. Germline V CDR1 and CDR2: SGHNT, YYREEE (reference sequence). This CDR3 region has 16 residues.

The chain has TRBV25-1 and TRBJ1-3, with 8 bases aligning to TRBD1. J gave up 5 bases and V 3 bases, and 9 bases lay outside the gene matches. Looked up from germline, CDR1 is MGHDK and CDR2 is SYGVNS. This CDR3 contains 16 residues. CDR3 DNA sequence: TGTGCCAGCAGTGACTCGGGGGCAGGGGGCAGAAACACCATATATTTT. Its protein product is CASSDSGAGGRNTIYF.

In nucleotides, the CDR3 is TGTGCCACCATGACTAGCGGGGGGTACAATGAGCAGTTCTTC. It translates to CATMTSGGYNEQFF. The chain combines TRBV19 with TRBJ2-1; TRBD2 aligns across 13 bases. The CDR3 runs 14 residues. With V trimmed by 10 bases and J by 4 bases, 4 bases remained unmatched. Germline assignment: CDR1 LNHDA and CDR2 SQIVND (reference sequence).

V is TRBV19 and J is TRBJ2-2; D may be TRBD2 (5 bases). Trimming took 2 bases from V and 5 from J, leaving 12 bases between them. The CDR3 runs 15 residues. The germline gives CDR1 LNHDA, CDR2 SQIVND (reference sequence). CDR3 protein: CASSITGISTGELFF. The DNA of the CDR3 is TGTGCCAGTAGTATAACCGGGATTTCGACCGGGGAGCTGTTTTTT.

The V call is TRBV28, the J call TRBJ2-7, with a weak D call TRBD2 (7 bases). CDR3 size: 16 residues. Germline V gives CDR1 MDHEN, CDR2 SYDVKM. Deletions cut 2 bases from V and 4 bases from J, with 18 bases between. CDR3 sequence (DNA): TGTGCCAGCAGTTTAAGCCTGAAGGGGGGAGGGTACGAGCAGTACTTC. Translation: CASSLSLKGGGYEQYF.

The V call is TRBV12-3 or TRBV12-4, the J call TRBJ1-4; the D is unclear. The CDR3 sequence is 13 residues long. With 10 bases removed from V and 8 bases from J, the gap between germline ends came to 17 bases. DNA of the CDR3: TGTGCCACTTCTCTCCGGGCGGGAGAAAAACTGTTTTTT. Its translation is CATSLRAGEKLFF.

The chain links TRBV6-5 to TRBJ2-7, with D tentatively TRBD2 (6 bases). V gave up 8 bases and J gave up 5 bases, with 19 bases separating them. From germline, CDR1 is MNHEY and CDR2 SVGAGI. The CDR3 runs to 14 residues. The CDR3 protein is CASASGGATHEQYF. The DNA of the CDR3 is TGTGCCAGCGCCTCAGGCGGGGCCACCCACGAGCAGTACTTC.

This CDR3 is CASSRQGEAFF. In DNA, the CDR3 is TGTGCCAGCAGCAGACAGGGGGAAGCTTTCTTT. The V and J genes are TRBV7-9 and TRBJ1-1; TRBD1 matches 8 bases. V shed 5 bases, J shed 8 bases, and the junction held 1 base outside the gene matches. CDR1 is SEHNR and CDR2 is FQNEAQ in the germline V gene (reference sequence). The CDR3 totals 11 residues.